This entry lists 29 T cell receptor beta chains sequenced from one sample in a study of blood T cell repertoires in COVID-19. Libraries were prepared by immunoSEQ multiplex PCR; TCRdb keeps only in-frame clonotypes and omits some of them. Of hundreds of thousands of clones detected, approximately 90% appear once; the ten largest clones hold approximately 12%. Sample: peripheral blood. These receptors all come from a woman aged 18 to 35 who had recovered from COVID-19.

This chain links TRBV5-3 with TRBJ1-5; D might be TRBD1 (6 bases). TRBV5-3 falls under the ORF class, with uncertain function. Between the trimmed V and J ends, which lost 3 bases and 4 bases, there was a span of 17 bases. CDR3 length: 16 residues. CDR3 nucleotides: TGTGCCAGAAGCTCATACAACTACGGACAGAATCAGCCCCAGCATTTT. It yields the protein CARSSYNYGQNQPQHF.

The V call is TRBV5-1, the J call TRBJ1-5; 8 positions agree with TRBD1. Germline V CDR1 and CDR2: SGHRS, YFSETQ. Trimming removed 5 bases from V and 0 bases from J; junction bases left unmatched: 4. The length of the CDR3 is 15 residues. The CDR3 loop is CASSPTGDSNQPQHF. CDR3 DNA sequence: TGCGCCAGCAGTCCGACAGGGGATAGCAATCAGCCCCAGCATTTT.

The chain carries TRBV11-2 and TRBJ1-4; D unclear. Germline V gene lookup returns CDR1 SGHAT and CDR2 FQNNGV. CDR3 size: 12 residues. V was pared by 0 bases and J by 7 bases, with 3 bases between. The CDR3 nucleotides read TGTGCCAGCAGCTTAGACGGTGAAAAACTGTTTTTT. It translates to CASSLDGEKLFF.

V is TRBV4-3 and J is TRBJ2-7, with 12 bases aligning to TRBD2. The germline gives CDR1 LGHNA, CDR2 YSLEER. This CDR3 comprises 16 residues. J gave up 4 bases and V 3 bases, and 7 bases lay outside the gene matches. As DNA, the CDR3 is TGCGCCAGCAGCCATCAAAGACTAGCGGGAGTGTACGAGCAGTACTTC. It specifies CASSHQRLAGVYEQYF.

This clone turned up a few times. The V gene is TRBV10-3, the J gene TRBJ2-1, with 10 positions matching TRBD2. Looked up from germline, CDR1 is ENHRY and CDR2 is SYGVKD. J was trimmed by 6 bases and V by 11 bases; bases with no gene match: 13. There are 15 residues in the CDR3. CDR3: CASTIPGTSVNEQFF. In nucleotides, the CDR3 is TGTGCCTCCACAATCCCCGGGACTAGCGTCAATGAGCAGTTCTTC.

The chain employs TRBV10-3 and TRBJ2-7; no firm D call. The CDR3 runs to 13 residues. V gave up 2 bases and J gave up 5 bases, with 10 bases separating them. Germline V gives CDR1 ENHRY, CDR2 SYGVKD. The DNA for the CDR3 is TGTGCCATCAGTGAGCTAGGTCTAAACGAGCAGTACTTC. As protein: CAISELGLNEQYF.

This sequence joins TRBV5-1 and TRBJ2-7; 10 bases are a match to TRBD2. The CDR3 extends over 15 amino acids. V lost 1 base and J lost 5; bases outside the gene matches: 6. Germline values: CDR1 SGHRS, CDR2 YFSETQ. DNA for the CDR3: TGCGCCAGCAGCTTGAGGAGCGGGAGGGTCCACGAGCAGTACTTC. Translated, it gives CASSLRSGRVHEQYF.

The chain uses TRBV28 and TRBJ1-5; 10 positions match TRBD1. The V segment lost 6 bases and the J segment 4 bases; nucleotides outside the gene matches: 6. The CDR3 is made up of 15 amino acids. The germline V gene has CDR1 MDHEN and CDR2 SYDVKM. CDR3 sequence reads: CASRWTGGSNQPQHF. The CDR3 bases are TGTGCCAGCAGGTGGACAGGGGGTAGTAATCAGCCCCAGCATTTT.

V usage is TRBV21-1 and J usage is TRBJ2-3; the table's D gene call, TRBD2, was not cross checked with the DNA. TRBV21-1 is annotated as a pseudogene. CDR3 length equals 17 residues. CDR3 in amino acids: CASSKRTSGSSTDTQYF. Here the CDR3 DNA reads TGTGCCAGCAGCAAAAGGACTAGCGGGAGTAGCACAGATACGCAGTATTTT.

V and J are TRBV4-3 and TRBJ2-1, with D perhaps TRBD1 (6 bases). This CDR3 region has 14 residues. Germline CDR1 is LGHNA and CDR2 is YSLEER. Trimming shortened V by 1 base and J by 4 bases, and 8 bases separated the two germline ends. CDR3 sequence (DNA): TGCGCCAGCAGCCAAGGGACAGTGTACAATGAGCAGTTCTTC. It is translated as CASSQGTVYNEQFF.

This rearrangement joins TRBV4-2 to TRBJ1-4; TRBD1 might be the D (5 bases). This CDR3 spans 14 amino acids. Germline CDR1 LGHNA, CDR2 YNFKEQ. V shed 1 base and J shed 8 bases, with 11 bases lying between them. CDR3 protein: CASSQGGGVEKLFF. DNA for the CDR3: TGTGCCAGCAGCCAAGGTGGGGGGGTGGAAAAACTGTTTTTT.

V and J are TRBV9 and TRBJ2-7; maybe TRBD2 (6 bases). V was clipped by 3 bases and J by 2 bases, with 18 bases between them. Per germline, CDR1 SGDLS and CDR2 YYNGEE. The CDR3 is 16 amino acids. Here the CDR3 DNA reads TGTGCCAGCAGCGCTACCCCGGGACTGCCAACCTACGAGCAGTACTTC. Its protein product is CASSATPGLPTYEQYF.

This chain links TRBV5-4 with TRBJ1-2; no reliable D call. The germline CDR1 and CDR2 sequences are SGHNT and YYREEE (reference sequence). V lost 0 bases to trimming and J lost 6 bases, with 21 bases between them. The length of the CDR3 is 17 residues. CDR3 sequence (DNA): TGTGCCAGCAGCTTGGAAGGTGGGCTCCGAATGAGAAATGGCTACACCTTC. Amino acids: CASSLEGGLRMRNGYTF.

The chain combines TRBV28 with TRBJ2-7; TRBD1 matches at 10 bases. V gave up 5 bases and J gave up 2 bases; unmatched junction bases: 6. The germline V gene encodes CDR1 MDHEN and CDR2 SYDVKM. This CDR3 has 15 residues. CDR3 residues: CASSDRDRGPYEQYF. The CDR3 bases are TGTGCCAGCAGTGACCGGGACAGGGGCCCCTACGAGCAGTACTTC. Variable domain in full (rest from reference TRBV28 and TRBJ2-7): DVKVTQSSRYLVKRTGEKVFLECVQDMDHENMFWYRQDPGLGLRLIYFSYDVKMKEKGDIPEGYSVSREKKERFSLILESASTNQTSMYLCASSDRDRGPYEQYFGPGTRLTVT.

This chain connects TRBV11-2 to TRBJ1-5; D is uncertain. The CDR3 runs to 13 residues. The V and J ends lost 3 bases and 9 bases respectively, with 12 bases between them. Germline V CDR1 and CDR2: SGHAT, FQNNGV. The CDR3 region is CASSFGSGRPQHF. The CDR3 bases are TGTGCCAGCAGCTTTGGTTCCGGGAGGCCCCAGCATTTT. Full variable domain (remainder filled in from reference TRBV11-2 and TRBJ1-5): EAGVAQSPRYKIIEKRQSVAFWCNPISGHATLYWYQQILGQGPKLLIQFQNNGVVDDSQLPKDRFSAERLKGVDSTLKIQPAKLEDSAVYLCASSFGSGRPQHFGDGTRLSIL.

The rearrangement links TRBV5-1 to TRBJ1-4; D uncertain. With 2 bases removed from V and 6 bases from J, the gap between germline ends came to 14 bases. Germline CDR1 is SGHRS and CDR2 is YFSETQ. The CDR3 runs to 15 residues. The CDR3 spells CASSLRPGTDEKLFF. Written as DNA, the CDR3 is TGCGCCAGCAGCTTAAGGCCAGGAACGGATGAAAAACTGTTTTTT.

Notes on this clone: The identical CDR3 is also encoded by other nucleotide sequences in the sample. The rearrangement joins TRBV19 to TRBJ2-7; TRBD1 agrees at 11 bases. This CDR3 has 13 residues. With V trimmed by 8 bases and J by 3 bases, 3 bases remained unmatched. Germline CDR1 LNHDA, CDR2 SQIVND (reference sequence). CDR3 coding DNA: TGTGCCAGTTCCGGGACAGGGGGCTACGAGCAGTACTTC. This sequence encodes CASSGTGGYEQYF.

The V and J genes are TRBV7-2 and TRBJ2-7, with D possibly TRBD2 on 6 matching bases. V lost 0 bases and J 0 bases, leaving 9 bases between the germline ends. Germline V lookup: CDR1 SGHTA, CDR2 FQGNSA. There are 15 residues in the CDR3. This chain's CDR3 is CASSLAGDSSYEQYF. CDR3 sequence (DNA): TGTGCCAGCAGCTTAGCTGGGGACTCCTCCTACGAGCAGTACTTC.

The chain has TRBV6-6 and TRBJ2-7, with 12 positions matching TRBD2. This CDR3 has 13 residues. V lost 7 bases to trimming and J lost 3 bases; unmatched junction nucleotides: 1. The germline CDR1 and CDR2 sequences are MNHNY and SVGAGI (reference sequence). The CDR3 DNA reads as TGTGCCAGCAAGACTAGCGGGAGCTACGAGCAGTACTTC. Amino acid sequence: CASKTSGSYEQYF.

The J gene is TRBJ2-5, the V gene TRBV2, with TRBD1 as a possible D gene (5 bases). The germline V gene has CDR1 SNHLY and CDR2 FYNNEI. Between the trimmed V and J ends, which lost 3 bases and 14 bases, there was a span of 16 bases. The CDR3 runs to 12 residues. The CDR3 spells CASSDRFRGLYF. The CDR3 DNA reads TGTGCCAGCAGTGATAGGTTTAGGGGTCTCTACTTC.

The J gene is TRBJ2-5, the V gene TRBV30; D remains ambiguous. The CDR3 is made up of 10 amino acids. The germline V gene has CDR1 GTSNPN and CDR2 SVGIG (reference sequence). The V end lost 3 bases, the J end lost 5 bases, and 4 bases lay between the germline ends. DNA for the CDR3: TGTGCCTGGAGCGGGGAGACCCAGTACTTC. Translating it yields CAWSGETQYF.

This clone was counted a few times. The rearrangement links TRBV10-3 to TRBJ1-1; D remains unclear. This CDR3 is 15 amino acids long. Germline CDR1 reads ENHRY; CDR2 reads SYGVKD. V was clipped by 3 bases and J by 3 bases, with 14 bases between them. CDR3 sequence: CAISDVSPRDTEAFF. CDR3 in DNA: TGTGCCATCAGTGATGTGTCACCACGGGACACTGAAGCTTTCTTT.

This clone was seen a single time. V gene TRBV2 combines with J gene TRBJ2-3; no definite D call. V gave up 1 base and J gave up 2 bases, with 7 bases separating them. The CDR3 is 14 residues long. Germline assignment: CDR1 SNHLY and CDR2 FYNNEI. The CDR3 region has the DNA TGTGCCAGCAGTGAAGGGCCAGTCACAGATACGCAGTATTTT. Protein: CASSEGPVTDTQYF. The variable domain in full, completed from reference TRBV2 and TRBJ2-3, reads EPEVTQTPSHQVTQMGQEVILRCVPISNHLYFYWYRQILGQKVEFLVSFYNNEISEKSEIFDDQFSVERPDGSNFTLKIRSTKLEDSAMYFCASSEGPVTDTQYFGPGTRLTVL.

The V gene is TRBV13, the J gene TRBJ1-2; D uncertain. The CDR3 has 13 residues. Trimming shortened V by 5 bases and J by 0 bases, and 7 bases separated the two germline ends. Germline CDR1 and CDR2: PRHDT and FYEKMQ (reference sequence). CDR3 in amino acids: CASSLVSNYGYTF. In DNA form, the CDR3 reads TGTGCCAGCAGCCTAGTATCTAACTATGGCTACACCTTC.

The chain employs TRBV7-8 and TRBJ2-2, with 10 bases aligning to TRBD2. The CDR3 loop spans 18 amino acids. V shed 0 bases, J shed 2 bases, and the junction held 6 bases outside the gene matches. Germline lookup yields CDR1 SGHVS and CDR2 FQNEAQ. CDR3 protein: CASSLAVLAGVNTGELFF. The DNA for the CDR3 is TGTGCCAGCAGCTTAGCGGTTCTAGCGGGAGTCAACACCGGGGAGCTGTTTTTT.

The gene calls are TRBV3-1 (or the pseudogene TRBV3-2) and TRBJ1-1, with D possibly being TRBD1 (5 bases). Trimming took off 4 bases at V and 1 base at J, with 16 bases between the two ends. The CDR3 is 16 amino acids. CDR1 LGHDT and CDR2 YNNKEL come from the germline V gene (reference sequence). CDR3 nucleotide sequence: TGTGCCAGCAGCCCCGGTTGGATAGGGGCGAACACTGAAGCTTTCTTT. Its protein is CASSPGWIGANTEAFF.

This chain connects TRBV7-2 to TRBJ1-5, with 8 bases matching TRBD1. The CDR3 is 15 amino acids. V lost 0 bases, J lost 7 bases, and 5 bases stayed unmatched. Germline assignment: CDR1 SGHTA and CDR2 FQGNSA. The CDR3 reads CASSLAGTGGQPQHF. Here the CDR3 DNA reads TGTGCCAGCAGCTTAGCCGGGACAGGTGGACAGCCCCAGCATTTT.

V gene TRBV19 combines with J gene TRBJ1-1; possible D gene TRBD1, 6 bases. This CDR3 is 15 amino acids long. Trimming pared 3 bases from V and 0 bases from J, leaving 11 bases between. In germline, CDR1 is LNHDA, CDR2 SQIVND (reference sequence). The CDR3 sequence: CASSMRTEMNTEAFF. CDR3 bases: TGTGCCAGTAGTATGAGGACAGAAATGAACACTGAAGCTTTCTTT.

The chain combines TRBV5-6 with TRBJ1-1; D is possibly TRBD1 (6 bases). CDR1 and CDR2 from the germline V gene are SGHDT and YYEEEE. Deletions cut 1 base from V and 7 bases from J, with 17 bases between. This CDR3 contains 15 residues. The DNA for the CDR3 is TGTGCCAGCAGCTTGTGGTGGGGGCCAGAAATTGAAGCTTTCTTT. Residues: CASSLWWGPEIEAFF.